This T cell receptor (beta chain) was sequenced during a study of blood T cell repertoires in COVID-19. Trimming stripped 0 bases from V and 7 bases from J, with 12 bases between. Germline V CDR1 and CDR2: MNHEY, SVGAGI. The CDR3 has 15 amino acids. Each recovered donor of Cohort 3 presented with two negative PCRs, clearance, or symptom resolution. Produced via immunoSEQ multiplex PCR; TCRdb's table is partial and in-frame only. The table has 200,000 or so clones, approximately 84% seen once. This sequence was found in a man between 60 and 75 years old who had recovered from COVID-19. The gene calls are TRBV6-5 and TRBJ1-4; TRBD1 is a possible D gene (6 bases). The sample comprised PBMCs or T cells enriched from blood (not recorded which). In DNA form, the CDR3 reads TGTGCCAGCAGTTACTCTCTCGGCAGGGGTGAAAAACTGTTTTTT. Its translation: CASSYSLGRGEKLFF.